The rows below give T cell receptor beta chains drawn from one sample of a study of shared clonotypes between healthy human individuals. The data were produced by immunoSEQ multiplex PCR, yet TCRdb's version contains in-frame clones alone and is incomplete. The sample lists fewer than 1.4 million clones, about 84% occurring once. Sequenced sample: memory CD4+ T cells from PBMCs. Source of these receptors: a man aged 18 to 29 in good health. Some clones in this sample may be carry-over from other donors' samples. CDR3s include the opening cysteine and the closing phenylalanine or tryptophan. A D gene is named only where the DNA matches it firmly. Some rows mark clone size as missing; the rest say once, few, many or name a class of expanded clone.

d_gene: TRBD2; v_gene: TRBV28; abundance: .; j_gene: TRBJ2-5; CDR3aa: CASRTPGLAVTSLETQYF
d_gene: .; v_gene: TRBV5-1; abundance: .; j_gene: TRBJ2-3; CDR3aa: CASSPFTDTQYF
d_gene: TRBD1; v_gene: TRBV7-6; abundance: .; j_gene: TRBJ2-1; CDR3aa: CASSRDSYNEQFF
d_gene: .; v_gene: TRBV28; abundance: .; j_gene: TRBJ1-6; CDR3aa: CASSLSPGYHNSPLHF
d_gene: TRBD1; v_gene: TRBV7-9; abundance: few; j_gene: TRBJ2-3; CDR3aa: CASSLGDRDSDTQYF
d_gene: TRBD1; v_gene: TRBV5-1; abundance: .; j_gene: TRBJ1-4; CDR3aa: CASSLKGGGGEKLFF
d_gene: TRBD2; v_gene: TRBV5-1; abundance: .; j_gene: TRBJ2-1; CDR3aa: CASSLSRREGYEQFF
d_gene: TRBD2; v_gene: TRBV7-2; abundance: .; j_gene: TRBJ2-5; CDR3aa: CASSLMGGRTETQYF
d_gene: .; v_gene: TRBV6-5; abundance: .; j_gene: TRBJ1-4; CDR3aa: CASSYLGGGEKLFF
d_gene: .; v_gene: TRBV5-1; abundance: .; j_gene: TRBJ1-1; CDR3aa: CASSLAKGTGGLGAEAFF
d_gene: .; v_gene: TRBV15; abundance: .; j_gene: TRBJ2-4; CDR3aa: CATSPRSGQNIQYF
d_gene: .; v_gene: TRBV4-1; abundance: .; j_gene: TRBJ1-2; CDR3aa: CASSPGPASYGYTF
d_gene: TRBD2; v_gene: TRBV19; abundance: .; j_gene: TRBJ2-7; CDR3aa: CASSPGGLAGVTEQYF
d_gene: .; v_gene: TRBV11-3; abundance: .; j_gene: TRBJ1-6; CDR3aa: CASSLTRESPLHF
d_gene: TRBD2; v_gene: TRBV30; abundance: many; j_gene: TRBJ2-2; CDR3aa: CAWSIGLAGVTGELFF
d_gene: .; v_gene: TRBV5-1; abundance: .; j_gene: TRBJ1-5; CDR3aa: CASSLTGNQPQHF
d_gene: .; v_gene: TRBV7-9; abundance: .; j_gene: TRBJ1-5; CDR3aa: CASGEGLSTQHF
d_gene: .; v_gene: TRBV11-3; abundance: .; j_gene: TRBJ1-1; CDR3aa: CASSFSGGVGTEAFF
d_gene: TRBD1; v_gene: TRBV9; abundance: many; j_gene: TRBJ2-6; CDR3aa: CASSSRTGPSGANVLTF
d_gene: .; v_gene: TRBV30; abundance: .; j_gene: TRBJ2-5; CDR3aa: CAWVAGARETQYF
d_gene: .; v_gene: TRBV4-2; abundance: .; j_gene: TRBJ1-6; CDR3aa: CASRAGRFGSPLHF
d_gene: TRBD1; v_gene: TRBV18; abundance: .; j_gene: TRBJ2-7; CDR3aa: CASSPGTVITYEQYF
d_gene: .; v_gene: TRBV2; abundance: .; j_gene: TRBJ1-4; CDR3aa: CASRRGTGNEKLFF
d_gene: .; v_gene: TRBV25-1; abundance: .; j_gene: TRBJ1-1; CDR3aa: CASSESGRDPAFF
d_gene: .; v_gene: TRBV7-2; abundance: .; j_gene: TRBJ2-2; CDR3aa: CASSYVWGYTGELFF
d_gene: .; v_gene: TRBV7-2; abundance: .; j_gene: TRBJ2-3; CDR3aa: CASSLGPGDTQYF